A few counts support the clone carrying this T cell receptor (beta chain). Its antigen is unidentified. Template switching introduced a universal primer site, and the cDNA bore unique molecular identifiers. TCRdb re-called the 5' RACE reads through MiXCR, storing one row per CDR3 protein. The table has hundreds of thousands of distinct CDR3 sequences, around 10% seen once; the top ten hold roughly 5%. The data derive from a study of identical twins. Study conclusions and caveats: One should note that invariant MAIT and iNKT cells could partly confound zero-insertion analyses.

Looked up from germline, CDR1 is SGHRS and CDR2 is YFSETQ. The CDR3 consists of 16 residues. V gave up 4 bases and J gave up 2 bases, with 15 bases separating them. The receptor comes from a woman aged 18-35 years in good health. Sequencing was performed on memory (CD45RO+) T cells sorted from blood. The chain links TRBV5-1 to TRBJ2-2; D might be TRBD1 (6 bases). The CDR3 coding sequence is TGCGCCAGCAGCCTATTCCACAGGGCAAACACCGGGGAGCTGTTTTTT. Its translation: CASSLFHRANTGELFF.